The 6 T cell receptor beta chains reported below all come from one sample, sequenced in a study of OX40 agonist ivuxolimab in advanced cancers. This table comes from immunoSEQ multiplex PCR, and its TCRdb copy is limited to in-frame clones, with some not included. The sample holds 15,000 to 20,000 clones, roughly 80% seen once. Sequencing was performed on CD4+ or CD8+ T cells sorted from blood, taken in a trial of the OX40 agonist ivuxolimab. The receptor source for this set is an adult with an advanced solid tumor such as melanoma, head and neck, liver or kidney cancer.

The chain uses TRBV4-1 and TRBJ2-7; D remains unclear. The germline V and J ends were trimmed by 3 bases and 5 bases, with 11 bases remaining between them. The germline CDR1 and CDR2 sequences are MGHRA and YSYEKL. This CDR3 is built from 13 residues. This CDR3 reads CASSQYAGDEQYF. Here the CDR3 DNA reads TGCGCCAGCAGCCAGTACGCTGGGGACGAGCAGTACTTC.

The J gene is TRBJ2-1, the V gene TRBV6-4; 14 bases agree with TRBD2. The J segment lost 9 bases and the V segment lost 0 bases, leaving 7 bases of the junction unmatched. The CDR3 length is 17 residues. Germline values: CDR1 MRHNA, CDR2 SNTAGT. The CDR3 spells CASSDSTSGREWGEQFF. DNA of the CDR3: TGTGCCAGCAGTGACTCGACTAGCGGGAGGGAGTGGGGTGAGCAGTTCTTC.

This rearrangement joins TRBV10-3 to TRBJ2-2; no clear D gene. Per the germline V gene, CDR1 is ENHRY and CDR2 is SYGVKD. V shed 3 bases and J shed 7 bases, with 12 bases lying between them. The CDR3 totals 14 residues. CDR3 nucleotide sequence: TGTGCCATCAGTGAATCCCAGGTTGGCGGGGAGCTGTTTTTT. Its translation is CAISESQVGGELFF.

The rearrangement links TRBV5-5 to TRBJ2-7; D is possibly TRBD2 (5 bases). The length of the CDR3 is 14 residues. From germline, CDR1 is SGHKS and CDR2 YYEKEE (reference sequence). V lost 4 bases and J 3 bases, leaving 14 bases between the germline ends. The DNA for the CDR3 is TGTGCCAGCAGCGCCGGTGTAGGAGGCTACGAGCAGTACTTC. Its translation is CASSAGVGGYEQYF.

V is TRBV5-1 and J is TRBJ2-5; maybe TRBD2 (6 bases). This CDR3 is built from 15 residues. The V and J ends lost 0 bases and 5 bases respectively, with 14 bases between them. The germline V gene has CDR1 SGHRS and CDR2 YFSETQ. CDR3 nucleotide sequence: TGCGCCAGCAGCTTGGGAGGGAGTAGCGGCGAGACCCAGTACTTC. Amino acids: CASSLGGSSGETQYF.

CDR3 nucleotides: TGTGCCAGCAGCTTAGAAGCGGAAGATACGCAGTATTTT. Encoded protein: CASSLEAEDTQYF. This chain links TRBV11-3 with TRBJ2-3, with D possibly being TRBD2 (5 bases). Trimming cost V 0 bases and J 5 bases, with 6 bases left between them. This CDR3 is 13 amino acids long. The germline CDR1 and CDR2 sequences are SGHNT and YENEEA.